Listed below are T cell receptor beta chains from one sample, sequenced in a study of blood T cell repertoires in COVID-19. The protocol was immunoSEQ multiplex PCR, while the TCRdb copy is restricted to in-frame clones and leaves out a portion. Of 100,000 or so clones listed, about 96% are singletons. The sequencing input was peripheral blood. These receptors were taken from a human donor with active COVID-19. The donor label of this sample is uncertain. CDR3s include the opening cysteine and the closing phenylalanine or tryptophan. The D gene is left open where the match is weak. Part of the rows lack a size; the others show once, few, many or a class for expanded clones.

CASSPRGLATAGELFF TGTGCCAGCAGCCCCAGAGGCCTAGCGACAGCCGGGGAGCTGTTTTTT - - TRBJ2-2 TRBV7-2
CASSQQTGGTEAFF TGCGCCAGCAGCCAACAGACGGGGGGCACTGAAGCTTTCTTT - - TRBJ1-1 TRBV5-1
CATTTGVANTGELFF TGTGCCACCACTACCGGGGTCGCGAACACCGGGGAGCTGTTTTTT - - TRBJ2-2 TRBV19
CASSLGQGNEKLFF TGCGCCAGCAGCCTGGGACAGGGGAATGAAAAACTGTTTTTT - TRBD1 TRBJ1-4 TRBV5-1
CASSQVVTGVKNIQYF TGTGCCAGCAGCCAAGTAGTCACGGGGGTCAAAAACATTCAGTACTTC - - TRBJ2-4 TRBV3-1/TRBV3-2
CASSLQGALLSGSGNEQFF TGTGCCAGCTCACTGCAGGGGGCGCTTCTGTCGGGTTCGGGTAATGAGCAGTTCTTC once TRBD1 TRBJ2-1 TRBV18
CASSLINILNTEAFF TGTGCCAGCAGTTTAATAAACATCCTGAACACTGAAGCTTTCTTT - - TRBJ1-1 TRBV28
CASSVGQPNTEAFF TGCGCCAGCAGCGTCGGACAGCCGAACACTGAAGCTTTCTTT - - TRBJ1-1 TRBV4-3
CASSAYRGSPSNQPQHF TGTGCCAGCAGCGCATACCGGGGGTCGCCTAGCAATCAGCCCCAGCATTTT - - TRBJ1-5 TRBV5-6
CASSLAGLAGGGEQFF TGTGCCAGCAGCTTAGCGGGGCTAGCGGGGGGAGGTGAGCAGTTCTTC - TRBD2 TRBJ2-1 TRBV7-2